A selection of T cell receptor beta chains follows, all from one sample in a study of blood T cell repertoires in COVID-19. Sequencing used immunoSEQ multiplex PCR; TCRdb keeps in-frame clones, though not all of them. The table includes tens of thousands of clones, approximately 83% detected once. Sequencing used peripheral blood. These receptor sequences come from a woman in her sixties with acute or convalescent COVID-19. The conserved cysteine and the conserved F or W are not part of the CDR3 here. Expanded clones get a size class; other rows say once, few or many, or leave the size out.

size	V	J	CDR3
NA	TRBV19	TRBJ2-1	ASSPEGGVAGYNEQF
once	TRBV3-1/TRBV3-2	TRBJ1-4	ASSHYDRINEKLF
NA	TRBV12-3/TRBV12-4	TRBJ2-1	ASTQGDEQF
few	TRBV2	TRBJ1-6	ASSTMTGDRSPLH
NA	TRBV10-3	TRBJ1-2	AISATGTAYGYT
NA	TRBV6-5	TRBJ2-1	ASSYLASTYNEQF
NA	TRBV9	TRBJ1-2	ASSVRTGGGNYGYT
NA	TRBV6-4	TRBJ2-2	ASRTGGTGELF
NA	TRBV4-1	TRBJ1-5	ASSSRISNQPQH
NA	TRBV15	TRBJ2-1	ATSRDAGAGNEQF
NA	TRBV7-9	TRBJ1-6	ASSLVGTANSPLH
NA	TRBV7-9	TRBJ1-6	ASSLDGPGALH
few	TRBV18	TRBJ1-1	ASSTGITGDTEAF
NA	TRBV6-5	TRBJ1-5	ASSYKDSFNQPQH
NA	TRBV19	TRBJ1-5	ASSLQGTGGTNQPQH
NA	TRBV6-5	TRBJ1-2	ASSYSQGAGIT
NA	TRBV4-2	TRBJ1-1	ASNAADLNTEAF
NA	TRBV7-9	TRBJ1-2	ASSLERQGNYGYT
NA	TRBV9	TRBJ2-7	ASSQGVAGAEQY
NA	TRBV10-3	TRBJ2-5	AISEPASGTQETQY
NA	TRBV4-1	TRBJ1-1	ASSPQRGGGTEAF
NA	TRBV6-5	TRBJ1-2	ASSPGWETNYGYT
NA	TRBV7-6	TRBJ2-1	ASSFGGSPYNEQF
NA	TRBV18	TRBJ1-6	ASSPTGGDSPLH
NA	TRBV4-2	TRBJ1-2	ASLGPYGETGGYT
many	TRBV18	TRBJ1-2	ASSPIQSGTNYGYT
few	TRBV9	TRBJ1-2	ASSVGDRGDYGYT
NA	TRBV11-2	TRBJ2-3	ASSLVNSAESTDTQY
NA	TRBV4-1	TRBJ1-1	ASSQEWYPGRGVTEAF
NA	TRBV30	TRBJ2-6	AWRRDRTISGANVLT
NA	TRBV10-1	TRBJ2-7	ASRKTSSSSEQY
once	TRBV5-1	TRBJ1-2	ASSVQQGRYGYT
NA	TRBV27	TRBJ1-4	ASRTGGLGTNEKLF
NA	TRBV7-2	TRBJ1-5	ASSLGPQRQPQH
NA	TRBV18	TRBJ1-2	ASSPPAGGSGYT
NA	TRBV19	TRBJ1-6	ATRTGGVRSPLH
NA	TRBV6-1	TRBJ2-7	ASSGADRGPFSYEQY
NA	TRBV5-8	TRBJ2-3	ASSLDRVLLSNTQY
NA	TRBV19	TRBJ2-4	ASSMRAQGNIQY
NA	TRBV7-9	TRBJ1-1	ASSVGQNTEAF
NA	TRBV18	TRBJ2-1	ASSPSSGGTGGEQF
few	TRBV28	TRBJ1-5	ASSQTAQNQPQH
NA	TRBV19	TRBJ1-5	ASSIGQGRSQPQH
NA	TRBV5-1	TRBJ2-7	ASSLVRGSYEQY
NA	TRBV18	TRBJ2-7	ASSPNPLAGVEQY
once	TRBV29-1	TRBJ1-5	SVTTGVNQPQH
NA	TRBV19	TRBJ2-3	ASSTAWRSSTDTQY
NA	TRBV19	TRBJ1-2	ASSSPGVTSNYGYT
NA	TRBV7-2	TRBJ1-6	ASSLGQGSSPLH
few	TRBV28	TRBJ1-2	ASSPTGRGGYGYT
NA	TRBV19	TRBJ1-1	ASSIRQGRRTEAF
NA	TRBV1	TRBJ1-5	TSSQDWAMPNQPQH
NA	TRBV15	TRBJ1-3	ATSRSGQGSPYE
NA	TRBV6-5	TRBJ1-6	ASSYLGQKNSPLH
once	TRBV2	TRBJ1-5	ASSAGTGGNQPQH
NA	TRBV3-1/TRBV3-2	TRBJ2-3	ASSQRGLAGRSTDTQY
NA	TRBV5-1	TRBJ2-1	ASSFYQGYNEQF